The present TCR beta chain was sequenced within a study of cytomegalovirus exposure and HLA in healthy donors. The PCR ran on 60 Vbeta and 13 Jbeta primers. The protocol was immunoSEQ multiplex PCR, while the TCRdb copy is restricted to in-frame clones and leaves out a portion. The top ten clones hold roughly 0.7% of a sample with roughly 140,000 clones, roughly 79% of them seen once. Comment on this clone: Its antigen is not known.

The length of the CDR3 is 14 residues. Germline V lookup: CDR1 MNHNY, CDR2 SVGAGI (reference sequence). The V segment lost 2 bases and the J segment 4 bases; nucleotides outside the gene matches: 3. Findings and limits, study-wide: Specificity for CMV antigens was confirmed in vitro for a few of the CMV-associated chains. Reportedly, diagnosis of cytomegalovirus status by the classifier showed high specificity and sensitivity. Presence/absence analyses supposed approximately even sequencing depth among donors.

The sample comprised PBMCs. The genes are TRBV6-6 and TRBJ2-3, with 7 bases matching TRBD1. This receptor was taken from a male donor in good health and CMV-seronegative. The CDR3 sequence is CASSYPGQADTQYF. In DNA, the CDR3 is TGTGCCAGCAGTTACCCCGGACAGGCAGATACGCAGTATTTT.